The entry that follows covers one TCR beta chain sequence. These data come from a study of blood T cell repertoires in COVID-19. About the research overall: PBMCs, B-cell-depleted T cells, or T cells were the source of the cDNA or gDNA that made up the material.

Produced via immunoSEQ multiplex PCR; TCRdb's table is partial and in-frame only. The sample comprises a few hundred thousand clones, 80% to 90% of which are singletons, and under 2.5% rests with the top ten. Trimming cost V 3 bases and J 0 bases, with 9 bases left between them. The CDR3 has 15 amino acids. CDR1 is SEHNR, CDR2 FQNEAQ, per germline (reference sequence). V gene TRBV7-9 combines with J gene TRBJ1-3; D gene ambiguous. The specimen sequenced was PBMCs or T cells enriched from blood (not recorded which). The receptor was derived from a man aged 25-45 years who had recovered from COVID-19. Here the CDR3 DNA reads TGTGCCAGCAGCTTCAAGGACTACTCTGGAAACACCATATATTTT. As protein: CASSFKDYSGNTIYF.